This entry concerns a single T cell receptor beta chain. Antigen: not known. These data are taken from a study of CD8 T cells in ankylosing spondylitis. Whole-study results and caveats: Ankylosing spondylitis blood appeared to be characterized by a TCR beta motif of 8 or 9 highly homologous variants.

TCRdb re-derived calls from the 5' RACE reads in MiXCR, one entry per CDR3 protein. Here the sample spans around 150,000 distinct CDR3 sequences, roughly 31% being singletons. CDR1 and CDR2 from the germline V gene are MNHNS and SASEGT. The CDR3 contains 15 residues. V trimming: 4 bases; J trimming: 3 bases; junction bases outside the gene matches: 6. This rearrangement joins TRBV6-1 to TRBJ1-1; 9 bases are a match to TRBD1. Sequenced: synovial fluid, either unsorted or a sorted T cell fraction (not recorded which). This receptor was obtained from a male donor with ankylosing spondylitis. The CDR3 region is CASSVEDRGYTEAFF. CDR3 sequence (DNA): TGTGCCAGCAGTGTGGAAGACAGGGGGTACACTGAAGCTTTCTTT.